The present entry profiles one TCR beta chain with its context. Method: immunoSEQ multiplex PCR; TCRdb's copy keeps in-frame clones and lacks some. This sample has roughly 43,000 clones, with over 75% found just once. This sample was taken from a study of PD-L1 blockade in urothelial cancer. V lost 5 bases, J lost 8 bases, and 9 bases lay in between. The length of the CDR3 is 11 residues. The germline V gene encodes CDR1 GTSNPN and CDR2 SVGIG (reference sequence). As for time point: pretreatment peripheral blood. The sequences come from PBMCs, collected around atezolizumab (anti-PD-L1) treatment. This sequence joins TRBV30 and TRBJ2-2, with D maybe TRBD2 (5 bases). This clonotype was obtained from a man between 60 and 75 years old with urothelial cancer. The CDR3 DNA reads TGTGCCTGGGGCCGGGATGGGGAGCTGTTTTTT. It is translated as CAWGRDGELFF. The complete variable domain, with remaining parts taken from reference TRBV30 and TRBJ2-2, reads SQTIHQWPATLVQPVGSPLSLECTVEGTSNPNLYWYRQAAGRGLQLLFYSVGIGQISSEVPQNLSASRPQDRQFILSSKKLLLSDSGFYLCAWGRDGELFFGEGSRLTVL.